This T cell receptor beta chain was profiled in a study of blood T cell repertoires in COVID-19. In the study overall: Nucleic acid was either cDNA or gDNA, and it came from T cells, B-cell-depleted T cells, or PBMCs.

The authors' processing: For nucleated cells, counts were estimated from reference gene primer amplification. Only in-frame clones appear in the TCRdb table, and some are missing; sequencing was by immunoSEQ multiplex PCR. For V, J and clone size, that table is used; D and trimming come from the DNA. The sample shows roughly 400,000 clones, approximately 91% of them seen only once. Germline-derived CDR1 and CDR2 are MNHEY and SVGAGI. V was pared by 6 bases and J by 2 bases, with 5 bases of the junction left unmatched. The CDR3 runs to 14 residues. A single count supports this clone. Participants were aged about 18 to 100 years from 20 to 30 US areas. Cohort placement rested on clinical history that participants reported themselves.

V usage is TRBV6-5 and J usage is TRBJ2-7; 9 nucleotides line up with TRBD2. This TCR was recovered from a woman younger than 30 who had been exposed to COVID-19. The specimen was PBMCs or T cells enriched from blood (not recorded which). CDR3 sequence reads: CASRGTSQTYEQYF. For the CDR3, the DNA is TGTGCCAGCAGAGGGACTAGCCAAACCTACGAGCAGTACTTC.